This T cell receptor beta chain was captured by sequencing in a study of blood T cells in healthy people across ages. The authors ran a second PCR of about 7 to 12 cycles using a sample-barcoded 5' primer and a J-beta primer mix. In TCRdb, the 5' RACE reads were re-called with MiXCR into one record per CDR3 protein. The data show about 1 million distinct CDR3 sequences, with around 43% seen just once and approximately 17% held by the top ten. In germline, CDR1 is MNHNS, CDR2 SASEGT. Trimming removed 3 bases from V and 8 bases from J, with 16 bases in between. The CDR3 loop spans 15 amino acids. This chain joins TRBV6-1 and TRBJ1-4; no firm D call. Sequenced material: blood. The sequence was collected from a woman aged 55-69 years in good health. The DNA for the CDR3 is TGTGCCAGCAGTGATTTGCGGACGATCGGCGAAAAACTGTTTTTT. Its protein product is CASSDLRTIGEKLFF.